The 12 T cell receptor beta chains in this list originate from one sample, sequenced in a study of coeliac disease. Only in-frame clones appear in the TCRdb table, and some are missing; sequencing was by immunoSEQ multiplex PCR. The sample contains approximately 5,400 clones, around 68% of which appear only once. Sequencing used lymphocytes from the gut lamina propria. These TCRs come from a man aged 70-80 years with active celiac disease.

This chain joins TRBV7-2 and TRBJ1-1; no firm D call. Looked up from germline, CDR1 is SGHTA and CDR2 is FQGNSA. There are 15 residues in the CDR3. Trimming stripped 3 bases from V and 0 bases from J, with 11 bases between. The CDR3 DNA reads as TGTGCCAGCAGCTTCGGTGGCGGGGTGAACACTGAAGCTTTCTTT. This gives the protein CASSFGGGVNTEAFF.

The chain links TRBV6-5 to TRBJ1-6; 7 bases line up with TRBD1. CDR3 length: 15 residues. V lost 6 bases to trimming and J lost 8 bases; unmatched junction nucleotides: 10. The V gene's germline CDR1 is MNHEY and CDR2 SVGAGI. DNA of the CDR3: TGTGCCAGCAGGCCACAGGGGAAAGGGGATTCACCCCTCCACTTT. Protein sequence: CASRPQGKGDSPLHF.

This clone was detected only once. The chain couples TRBV4-2 to TRBJ2-3; 12 positions match TRBD2. V lost 5 bases and J lost 0; bases outside the gene matches: 6. Germline V gives CDR1 LGHNA, CDR2 YNFKEQ. This CDR3 region has 17 residues. The CDR3 region has the DNA TGTGCCAGCAGCACCCGACTAGCGGGAGAGAGCACAGATACGCAGTATTTT. Residues: CASSTRLAGESTDTQYF.

The chain joins TRBV11-3 to TRBJ2-1; 7 nucleotides align to TRBD2. The CDR3 has 17 amino acids. Germline CDR1 is SGHNT and CDR2 is YENEEA. Trimming took 4 bases from V and 4 from J; bases not matched to a gene: 13. The CDR3 protein is CASSSPDSGRGYNEQFF. The CDR3 nucleotides read TGTGCCAGCAGCTCCCCTGATAGCGGGCGGGGATACAATGAGCAGTTCTTC.

The chain recombines TRBV11-2 with TRBJ2-3, with a possible D match to TRBD2 (5 bases). The CDR3 length is 14 residues. Trimming removed 1 base from V and 7 bases from J, with 12 bases in between. The germline V gene encodes CDR1 SGHAT and CDR2 FQNNGV. Here the CDR3 reads CASSLAAVLNTQYF. CDR3 DNA sequence: TGTGCCAGCAGCTTAGCAGCGGTTCTAAATACGCAGTATTTT.

This rearrangement joins TRBV6-1 to TRBJ1-4; weak D call: TRBD1 (5 bases). The CDR3 spans 13 residues. Trimming left V 4 bases short and J 5 bases short, with 8 bases between. In germline, CDR1 is MNHNS, CDR2 SASEGT. The CDR3 here is CASSASGNEKLFF. The CDR3 DNA reads TGTGCCAGCAGTGCATCAGGGAATGAAAAACTGTTTTTT.

In nucleotides, the CDR3 is TGTGCCAGCAGCAGGGAGGGACGCTCCTACAATGAGCAGTTCTTC. Its protein product is CASSREGRSYNEQFF. The V call is TRBV5-8, the J call TRBJ2-1, with 7 nucleotides matching TRBD2. With V trimmed by 4 bases and J by 0 bases, 4 bases remained unmatched. Germline lookup yields CDR1 SGHTS and CDR2 YDEGEE. This CDR3 has 15 residues.

This chain joins TRBV18 and TRBJ2-7; TRBD1 aligns across 9 bases. The length of the CDR3 is 16 residues. V trimming: 2 bases; J trimming: 1 base; junction bases outside the gene matches: 6. CDR1 KGHSH and CDR2 LQKENI come from the germline V gene. The CDR3 region has the DNA TGTGCCAGCTCACCAACTCGACAGGGGGGGTCCTACGAGCAGTACTTC. This encodes CASSPTRQGGSYEQYF.

The V gene is TRBV7-7, the J gene TRBJ2-1; TRBD2 aligns across 13 bases. This CDR3 has 15 amino acids. From germline, CDR1 is SSHAT and CDR2 FNYEAQ (reference sequence). With V trimmed by 3 bases and J by 6 bases, 2 bases remained unmatched. The CDR3 coding sequence is TGTGCCAGCAGCTTGGGACTAGCGGGGCTCAATGAGCAGTTCTTC. This gives the protein CASSLGLAGLNEQFF.

The V call is TRBV28, the J call TRBJ2-7; tentatively, D is TRBD2 (5 bases). V was cut by 6 bases and J by 2 bases, with 14 bases left in between. There are 14 residues in the CDR3. Germline CDR1 reads MDHEN; CDR2 reads SYDVKM. CDR3 in amino acids: CASRVLGRTYEQYF. The CDR3 region has the DNA TGTGCCAGCAGGGTACTAGGACGGACCTACGAGCAGTACTTC.

This sequence joins TRBV9 and TRBJ1-1; 7 bases agree with TRBD1. The CDR3 contains 14 residues. CDR1 and CDR2 (germline): SGDLS, YYNGEE. With V trimmed by 3 bases and J by 3 bases, 5 bases remained unmatched. CDR3 sequence: CASSALTGDTEAFF. CDR3 coding DNA: TGTGCCAGCAGCGCCCTCACAGGGGACACTGAAGCTTTCTTT.

This clone was recorded only once. The V gene is TRBV30, the J gene TRBJ1-2; the match to TRBD1 covers 12 bases. The CDR3 is 17 amino acids. The junction had 11 bases not matched to a gene; V was cut back by 1 base and J by 5 bases. From germline, CDR1 is GTSNPN and CDR2 SVGIG (reference sequence). CDR3 DNA: TGTGCCTGGAGTGACCCCGGGACAGGGGGCCGGGTTTATGGCTACACCTTC. This encodes CAWSDPGTGGRVYGYTF.